A selection of T cell receptor beta chains follows, all from one sample in a study of OX40 agonist ivuxolimab in advanced cancers. The assay was immunoSEQ multiplex PCR, and TCRdb's table has in-frame clones only and misses some. In the table there are about 66,000 clones, approximately 83% of which are singletons. Sequencing used CD4+ or CD8+ T cells sorted from blood, obtained in a trial of the OX40 agonist ivuxolimab. Receptors originate from an adult with an advanced solid tumor such as melanoma, head and neck, liver or kidney cancer. Each CDR3 is given with its conserved first and last residue. The D gene is left open where the match is weak. Clone size is shown for a subset of rows, as once, few, many or a class of expanded clone.

TRBD1	TRBV6-1	few	TRBJ2-7	TGTGCCAGCAGTGTTCTGACAGGGGGACCCTACGAGCAGTACTTC	CASSVLTGGPYEQYF
-	TRBV7-9	-	TRBJ2-2	TGTGCCAGCAGCTTAGGGACCCCAATCTGGAACACCGGGGAGCTGTTTTTT	CASSLGTPIWNTGELFF
-	TRBV5-1	-	TRBJ1-5	TGCGCCAGCAGCCTGGGGGGGGCCCCAAGTCAGCCCCAGCATTTT	CASSLGGAPSQPQHF
-	TRBV6-5	-	TRBJ2-1	TGTGCCAGCATCGCCCAGGGGGGGCTGGGTGAGCAGTTCTTC	CASIAQGGLGEQFF
-	TRBV27	-	TRBJ2-2	TGTGCCAGCAGTTCATCCGCAAGGGGCTACGGGGAGCTGTTTTTT	CASSSSARGYGELFF
TRBD1	TRBV7-2	-	TRBJ1-1	TGTGCCAGCAGCTTGCCCTACAGGGGAAACACTGAAGCTTTCTTT	CASSLPYRGNTEAFF
-	TRBV5-4	-	TRBJ1-1	TGTGCCAGCAGGGGGGGGACCGAGACTGAAGCTTTCTTT	CASRGGTETEAFF
-	TRBV19	-	TRBJ1-3	TGTGCCAGTATCCGAGACTTGAGTGGAAACACCATATATTTT	CASIRDLSGNTIYF
TRBD1	TRBV5-8	-	TRBJ1-1	TGTGCCAGCAGCGCCGCCGGGACAGGGGGTTACACTGAAGCTTTCTTT	CASSAAGTGGYTEAFF
-	TRBV5-1	-	TRBJ2-1	TGCGCCAGCAGCTTGTCAGGATCCGGGACCACTTCCTACAATGAGCAGTTCTTC	CASSLSGSGTTSYNEQFF
TRBD1	TRBV19	few	TRBJ2-3	TGTGCCAGTAGTATGGGACAGGGTCCAGATACGCAGTATTTT	CASSMGQGPDTQYF
-	TRBV6-1	once	TRBJ2-5	TGTGCCAGCAGCAAAGAGACCCAGTACTTC	CASSKETQYF
TRBD1	TRBV11-2	once	TRBJ2-7	TGTGCCAGCAGCCAGGACAGGGCCCATACCTACGAGCAGTACTTC	CASSQDRAHTYEQYF
-	TRBV28	-	TRBJ2-7	TGTGCCAGCAGTTTAAGGGCGGGTCAGGGGACGGGGGAGCAGTACTTC	CASSLRAGQGTGEQYF
-	TRBV7-9	few	TRBJ2-7	TGTGCCAGCAGCTCATTACAGGGAGGTAGGCAGTACTTC	CASSSLQGGRQYF
-	TRBV6-1	-	TRBJ2-5	TGTGCCAGCAGTGCGGTGGGAGGAGAGACCCAGTACTTC	CASSAVGGETQYF
-	TRBV13	-	TRBJ2-5	TGTGCCTCAGCCTGGACTAGGGGGGAGACCCAGTACTTC	CASAWTRGETQYF
-	TRBV6-5	-	TRBJ2-1	TGTGCCTCGACTCGGGGAAGTTACAATGAGCAGTTCTTC	CASTRGSYNEQFF
-	TRBV7-2	-	TRBJ2-3	TGTGCCAGCAGCTTAGGCGGGGCCACAGATACGCAGTATTTT	CASSLGGATDTQYF
-	TRBV20-1	-	TRBJ2-7	TGCAGTGCTAGAGATGTACCCAGGTGGTACTTC	CSARDVPRWYF
-	TRBV6-5	few	TRBJ1-2	TGTGCCAGCAGTGCCTCCGGGGCCAACTATGGCTACACCTTC	CASSASGANYGYTF
TRBD1	TRBV28	once	TRBJ1-2	TGTGCCAGCAGTTCCTACCCACAGGGGATAGGAGGCTACACCTTC	CASSSYPQGIGGYTF
TRBD1	TRBV2	-	TRBJ1-2	TGTGCCAGCGGGGAGGGGGCAGTCTATGGCTACACCTTC	CASGEGAVYGYTF
-	TRBV5-6	-	TRBJ2-7	TGTGCCAGCACCCTACGGCTAGTCTGGTACGAGCAGTACTTC	CASTLRLVWYEQYF
-	TRBV7-9	-	TRBJ2-7	TGTGCCAGCAGCTTAGGCCCAGGCGAGCAGTACTTC	CASSLGPGEQYF
TRBD1	TRBV7-3	-	TRBJ1-5	TGTGCCAGCAGCTCCCAGGGGGGTCAGCCCCAGCATTTT	CASSSQGGQPQHF
TRBD2	TRBV18	-	TRBJ2-2	TGTGCCAGCTCACCACCTAGCGGGGTTCCCACCGGGGAGCTGTTTTTT	CASSPPSGVPTGELFF
-	TRBV18	-	TRBJ1-5	TGTGCCAGCTCACCCCAAGTCGGGGTCAGGGGCCAAGGCAATCAGCCCCAGCATTTT	CASSPQVGVRGQGNQPQHF
-	TRBV6-6	-	TRBJ2-3	TGTGCCAGCAGGAAGGGTTCCCCCCCCACAGATACGCAGTATTTT	CASRKGSPPTDTQYF
-	TRBV18	few	TRBJ1-1	TGTGCCAGCTCTCAGGGGATGAACACTGAAGCTTTCTTT	CASSQGMNTEAFF
-	TRBV6-1	-	TRBJ1-1	TGTGCCAGCAGTGCACTGGAGGGGACTGAAGCTTTCTTT	CASSALEGTEAFF
-	TRBV6-1	-	TRBJ1-6	TGTGCCAGCAAATCCGGACTCTATAATTCACCCCTCCACTTT	CASKSGLYNSPLHF
TRBD1	TRBV5-1	once	TRBJ2-2	TGCGCCCAGTCGGGACAGGGAGGCACCGGGGAGCTGTTTTTT	CAQSGQGGTGELFF
TRBD1	TRBV5-6	-	TRBJ1-6	TGTGCCAGCAGCTACGGACAGGGCGTCGGACCCCTCCACTTT	CASSYGQGVGPLHF
TRBD1	TRBV7-8	-	TRBJ1-1	TGTGCCAGCAGCTTGCTGGACAGGGTGAACACTGAAGCTTTCTTT	CASSLLDRVNTEAFF
-	TRBV7-2	-	TRBJ2-7	TGTGCCAGCAGCTTAGGTTACACGGAAGAGCAGTACTTC	CASSLGYTEEQYF
-	TRBV7-7	-	TRBJ2-3	TGTGCTAGCAGCCCCAGGGGGGGGGCTAGCACAGATACGCAGTATTTT	CASSPRGGASTDTQYF